These 3 T cell receptor beta chains were sequenced from one sample in a study of Ad26.COV2.S vaccination and SARS-CoV-2 variants. Repertoires were generated with immunoSEQ multiplex PCR, while TCRdb's copy carries only in-frame clones and drops some. The table has over 400,000 clones, approximately 90% seen once. Documented treatment: 15 to 20 received Ad26.COV2.S at low or high dose, single or two shots; 5 received placebo; per-sample allocation not given. Day 63 following the first vaccine or placebo injection was when the samples were taken. Sequenced here: peripheral blood, sampled in a trial of Ad26.COV2.S vaccine versus placebo. The receptors come from a person between 18 and 65 years old who received the Ad26.COV2.S COVID-19 vaccine or a placebo.

This clone was observed a few times. J is TRBJ2-2 and V is TRBV6-5, with 11 bases fitting TRBD1. Unmatched junction bases numbered 6, after V lost 2 bases and J lost 7 bases. This CDR3 has 16 amino acids. Germline V CDR1 and CDR2: MNHEY, SVGAGI. In nucleotides, the CDR3 is TGTGCCAGCAGTTACGGACAGGGGGCCGGGAGCGGGGAGCTGTTTTTT. Translated: CASSYGQGAGSGELFF.

J is TRBJ1-2 and V is TRBV14; D call uncertain. Trimming shortened V by 2 bases and J by 4 bases, and 5 bases separated the two germline ends. From germline, CDR1 is SGHDN and CDR2 FVKESK. The CDR3 consists of 12 residues. The CDR3 nucleotides are TGTGCCAGCAGCCAAAGTCTCTATGGCTACACCTTC. Residues: CASSQSLYGYTF.

This chain links TRBV2 with TRBJ1-2; TRBD1 is a possible D gene (5 bases). V lost 4 bases and J 8 bases, leaving 14 bases between the germline ends. This CDR3 contains 13 residues. The germline V gene has CDR1 SNHLY and CDR2 FYNNEI. The CDR3 DNA follows: TGTGCCAGCAGTGTCGACAGTACGGGAGGCTACACCTTC. This codes for CASSVDSTGGYTF.